A selection of T cell receptor beta chains follows, all from one sample in a study of blood T cells in healthy people across ages. TCRdb reprocessed the 5' RACE reads with MiXCR, giving one entry per CDR3 protein. The sample consists of some 1,000,000 distinct CDR3 sequences, approximately 25% of them appearing once. This sample also belongs to another study, concerning T cells of mothers and their children.

Material for sequencing was blood. Receptors originate from a girl aged 2 to 10 in good health. Each CDR3 is given with its conserved first and last residue. The D gene is left open where the match is weak. Not every row has a clone size; where given, it reads once, few, many or a size class.

J,D,size,V,CDR3,DNA
TRBJ1-2,.,.,TRBV2,CASSEARGIGYTF,TGTGCCAGCAGTGAAGCGCGGGGGATCGGCTACACCTTC
TRBJ1-5,.,few,TRBV28,CASRRRGFSNQPQHF,TGTGCCAGCAGGAGAAGGGGATTTAGCAATCAGCCCCAGCATTTT
TRBJ2-7,.,.,TRBV5-4,CASSLVPGYDEQYF,TGTGCCAGCAGCTTAGTCCCCGGGTATGACGAGCAGTACTTC
TRBJ2-5,.,.,TRBV10-1,CASSAEGETQYF,TGCGCCAGCAGTGCGGAGGGAGAGACCCAGTACTTC
TRBJ2-5,TRBD2,.,TRBV5-1,CASSLRRTSGQETQYF,TGCGCCAGCAGCTTGCGCCGAACTAGCGGGCAAGAGACCCAGTACTTC
TRBJ2-1,.,.,TRBV6-6,CASSSTWDEQFF,TGTGCCAGCAGTTCCACTTGGGATGAGCAGTTCTTC
TRBJ1-4,.,few,TRBV4-3,CASSQDWGAEKLFF,TGCGCCAGCAGCCAAGATTGGGGGGCGGAAAAACTGTTTTTT
TRBJ2-2,.,few,TRBV7-2,CASSGGATGELFF,TGTGCCAGCAGCGGGGGGGCCACCGGGGAGCTGTTTTTT
TRBJ2-1,TRBD1,.,TRBV3-1,CASSHPGQDLNEQFF,TGTGCCAGCAGCCACCCGGGACAGGATCTCAATGAGCAGTTCTTC
TRBJ1-1,.,.,TRBV4-3,CASSQDRVMNTEAFF,TGCGCCAGCAGCCAAGATCGGGTTATGAACACTGAAGCTTTCTTT
TRBJ2-1,TRBD1,.,TRBV20-1,CSARRDRGSSYNEQFF,TGCAGTGCTAGGAGGGACAGGGGGAGCTCCTACAATGAGCAGTTCTTC
TRBJ2-1,.,few,TRBV5-8,CASSRGVLLSSYNEQFF,TGTGCCAGCAGTCGAGGGGTCCTCTTAAGCTCCTACAATGAGCAGTTCTTC
TRBJ2-2,.,few,TRBV5-1,CASSLFRVSNTGELFF,TGCGCCAGCAGCTTGTTCCGGGTGTCGAACACCGGGGAGCTGTTTTTT
TRBJ2-5,TRBD2,.,TRBV6-6,CASSYGDGEGETQYF,TGTGCCAGCAGTTACGGAGATGGGGAGGGAGAGACCCAGTACTTC
TRBJ2-7,.,few,TRBV9,CASSAATGYEQYF,TGTGCCAGCAGCGCGGCTACCGGCTACGAGCAGTACTTC
TRBJ1-6,TRBD1,.,TRBV18,CASSPNTGGHSPLHF,TGTGCCAGCTCACCAAATACAGGGGGACATTCACCCCTCCACTTT
TRBJ2-7,TRBD2,.,TRBV28,CASSLRVLARGEQYF,TGTGCCAGCAGTTTACGGGTACTAGCGCGAGGCGAGCAGTACTTC
TRBJ2-2,.,.,TRBV28,CASSFDGELFF,TGTGCCAGCAGTTTCGATGGGGAGCTGTTTTTT
TRBJ2-7,.,.,TRBV12-3/TRBV12-4,CASSLRSTSYEQYF,TGTGCCAGCAGTTTACGTTCCACCTCCTACGAGCAGTACTTC
TRBJ2-1,.,few,TRBV11-3,CASSQSTVSSYNEQFF,TGTGCCAGCAGCCAGTCGACGGTAAGCTCCTACAATGAGCAGTTCTTC
TRBJ1-5,.,.,TRBV6-2/TRBV6-3,CASTLTEEMDQPQHF,TGTGCCAGCACCTTGACAGAGGAAATGGATCAGCCCCAGCATTTT
TRBJ2-3,.,.,TRBV28,CASSLFRVLLTDTQYF,TGTGCCAGCAGTTTATTTAGGGTCCTACTCACAGATACGCAGTATTTT
TRBJ1-2,TRBD1,.,TRBV28,CASSPGQVPFQGAGYTF,TGTGCCAGCAGCCCCGGACAGGTTCCCTTCCAGGGGGCTGGCTACACCTTC
TRBJ2-5,TRBD2,.,TRBV5-6,CAGSLGTSGRGSGETQYF,TGTGCCGGCAGCTTGGGAACTAGCGGGAGAGGAAGTGGGGAGACCCAGTACTTC
TRBJ1-2,.,.,TRBV28,CALGAGGNGYTF,TGTGCCTTAGGGGCGGGGGGCAATGGCTACACCTTC
TRBJ2-1,TRBD2,.,TRBV12-3/TRBV12-4,CASRSGTSGGNEQFF,TGTGCCAGCAGGTCCGGGACTAGCGGGGGGAATGAGCAGTTCTTC
TRBJ2-7,.,.,TRBV10-3,CAIRQGGYEQYF,TGTGCCATCAGGCAGGGTGGCTACGAGCAGTACTTC
TRBJ2-4,.,few,TRBV20-1,CSASKSELAKNIQYF,TGCAGTGCTAGTAAAAGCGAACTAGCCAAAAACATTCAGTACTTC
TRBJ2-5,.,.,TRBV4-2,CASSQPWDEDQYF,TGTGCCAGCAGCCAACCCTGGGACGAGGACCAGTACTTC
TRBJ2-3,.,.,TRBV29-1,CQKQGWGTDTQYF,TGCCAAAAACAGGGATGGGGCACAGATACGCAGTATTTT
TRBJ1-1,.,.,TRBV11-2,CASSLTDMNTEAFF,TGTGCCAGCAGCCTGACAGACATGAACACTGAAGCTTTCTTT
TRBJ2-3,.,few,TRBV5-1,CASSLGAGVTTDTQYF,TGCGCCAGCAGCTTGGGGGCAGGGGTCACCACAGATACGCAGTATTTT
TRBJ2-7,.,.,TRBV6-5,CASTSTNYEQYF,TGTGCCAGCACAAGTACGAACTACGAGCAGTACTTC
TRBJ2-3,.,.,TRBV7-2,CASRTGLTDTQYF,TGTGCCAGCAGAACAGGGCTCACAGATACGCAGTATTTT
TRBJ1-2,.,.,TRBV11-2,CASSPTTAFSYGYTF,TGTGCCAGCAGCCCTACGACTGCCTTTAGCTATGGCTACACCTTC
TRBJ2-1,TRBD2,few,TRBV10-3,CAISVAGGGLDEQFF,TGTGCCATCAGTGTAGCGGGAGGGGGTCTGGATGAGCAGTTCTTC
TRBJ2-1,.,.,TRBV2,CASRPQGGSSYNEQFF,TGTGCCAGCAGACCACAGGGCGGGAGCTCCTACAATGAGCAGTTCTTC
TRBJ2-1,.,.,TRBV5-1,CASSAAENEQFF,TGCGCCAGCAGCGCAGCCGAAAATGAGCAGTTCTTC
TRBJ2-7,.,.,TRBV5-6,CASSPRQYEQYF,TGTGCCAGCAGCCCGAGGCAGTACGAGCAGTACTTC
TRBJ1-6,.,few,TRBV5-6,CASSPRDRNSPLHF,TGTGCCAGCAGCCCTAGGGACCGTAATTCACCCCTCCACTTT
TRBJ2-7,.,few,TRBV29-1,CSVEWAGHAYEQYF,TGCAGCGTTGAATGGGCGGGACACGCTTACGAGCAGTACTTC
TRBJ2-7,.,.,TRBV20-1,CSAIQGHNSYEQYF,TGCAGTGCTATCCAAGGACATAACTCCTACGAGCAGTACTTC
TRBJ2-3,TRBD2,few,TRBV4-1,CASSRDSGGRTDTQYF,TGCGCCAGCAGCCGAGATAGCGGGGGCCGCACAGATACGCAGTATTTT
TRBJ2-2,.,few,TRBV6-5,CASSRRGTGELFF,TGTGCCAGCAGTCGAAGGGGGACCGGGGAGCTGTTTTTT
TRBJ1-2,.,.,TRBV7-3,CASSLKDGGYTF,TGTGCCAGCAGCTTAAAGGATGGCGGCTACACCTTC
TRBJ2-1,TRBD1,.,TRBV11-2,CASSPEDRSVEQFF,TGTGCCAGCAGCCCAGAGGACAGGTCGGTTGAGCAGTTCTTC
TRBJ1-5,.,.,TRBV23-1,CASSQSPDSNQPQHF,TGCGCCAGCAGTCAATCACCTGATAGCAATCAGCCCCAGCATTTT
TRBJ2-5,.,few,TRBV11-2,CASSLDLTQETQYF,TGTGCCAGCAGCTTAGATTTAACGCAAGAGACCCAGTACTTC
TRBJ2-7,.,few,TRBV4-1,CASSQEIAGSVEQYF,TGCGCCAGCAGCCAAGAAATTGCAGGGTCGGTCGAGCAGTACTTC
TRBJ2-7,.,few,TRBV5-5,CASSPLSGTVYEQYF,TGTGCCAGCAGCCCCTTGTCAGGGACCGTCTACGAGCAGTACTTC
TRBJ2-7,TRBD2,.,TRBV20-1,CSARPRTSLYEQYF,TGCAGTGCTCGACCCCGGACTAGTCTCTACGAGCAGTACTTC
TRBJ2-7,.,.,TRBV29-1,CSVSRGGEQYF,TGCAGCGTTTCTAGGGGGGGCGAGCAGTACTTC
TRBJ2-7,TRBD2,.,TRBV5-1,CASSWEGPSYEQYF,TGCGCCAGCAGTTGGGAGGGCCCTTCCTACGAGCAGTACTTC
TRBJ2-7,.,.,TRBV12-3/TRBV12-4,CDSSSPRRGEYEQYF,TGTGACAGCAGTTCGCCCCGTAGAGGGGAGTACGAGCAGTACTTC
TRBJ2-1,TRBD2,few,TRBV28,CATFLAGVAYNEQFF,TGTGCCACTTTTTTAGCGGGAGTTGCCTACAATGAGCAGTTCTTC
TRBJ1-5,.,.,TRBV29-1,CSVRKDSNQPQHF,TGCAGCGTTCGGAAGGACAGTAATCAGCCCCAGCATTTT
TRBJ2-1,TRBD2,.,TRBV4-2,CASSQQTSADNEQFF,TGTGCCAGCAGCCAGCAGACTAGCGCCGACAATGAGCAGTTCTTC